The rows below give T cell receptor beta chains drawn from one sample of a study of shared clonotypes between healthy human individuals. Profiled with immunoSEQ multiplex PCR; TCRdb holds only in-frame clones, not every one. This table has about 2 million clones, about 95% appearing once. Sequencing was carried out using naive CD8+ T cells sorted from blood. Every receptor here comes from a man aged 18 to 30 in good health. Each CDR3 is given with its conserved first and last residue. A D gene is named only where the DNA matches it firmly. Where a row states a size, it is once, few, many or the class of an expanded clone; other rows omit it.

j_gene	v_gene	abundance	d_gene	CDR3aa	CDR3nt
TRBJ2-7	TRBV5-1	NA	NA	CASCRDPSEQYF	TGCGCCAGCTGCCGGGACCCCTCCGAGCAGTACTTC
TRBJ2-7	TRBV30	once	NA	CAWSGPWGTNYEQYF	TGTGCCTGGAGTGGCCCCTGGGGGACCAACTACGAGCAGTACTTC
TRBJ2-2	TRBV2	NA	NA	CASSGMVGNTGELFF	TGTGCCAGCAGTGGGATGGTGGGGAACACCGGGGAGCTGTTTTTT
TRBJ2-7	TRBV19	NA	NA	CASSAQDSYEQYF	TGTGCCAGTAGTGCTCAGGACTCCTACGAGCAGTACTTC
TRBJ2-5	TRBV27	NA	NA	CASSLSGGQQETQYF	TGTGCCAGCAGTTTATCGGGCGGACAGCAAGAGACCCAGTACTTC
TRBJ2-4	TRBV5-6	once	TRBD1	CASSLPGGSAKNIQYF	TGTGCCAGCAGCTTGCCAGGGGGCTCAGCCAAAAACATTCAGTACTTC
TRBJ2-5	TRBV7-9	NA	NA	CASSRGRAGGETQYF	TGTGCCAGCAGCAGGGGAAGAGCGGGCGGGGAGACCCAGTACTTC
TRBJ2-5	TRBV5-6	NA	NA	CASSFSTGQETQYF	TGTGCCAGCAGCTTTAGTACAGGCCAAGAGACCCAGTACTTC
TRBJ2-2	TRBV7-3	NA	NA	CASSPEGTGELFF	TGTGCCAGCAGCCCGGAGGGCACCGGGGAGCTGTTTTTT
TRBJ2-1	TRBV27	NA	TRBD2	CASSLLAGGPYNEQFF	TGTGCCAGCAGTTTGCTAGCGGGGGGTCCCTACAATGAGCAGTTCTTC
TRBJ2-7	TRBV6-5	NA	NA	CASSYSAGSRNYEQYF	TGTGCCAGCAGTTACTCCGCAGGTAGCCGTAACTACGAGCAGTACTTC
TRBJ1-6	TRBV28	NA	NA	CASKGGWVHNSPLHF	TGTGCCAGCAAGGGGGGGTGGGTCCATAATTCACCCCTCCACTTT
TRBJ2-7	TRBV13	NA	NA	CASSFDRAYEQYF	TGTGCCAGCAGCTTTGACAGAGCCTACGAGCAGTACTTC
TRBJ2-1	TRBV5-6	NA	NA	CASSLGVLPYNEQFF	TGTGCCAGCAGCTTGGGGGTGTTACCGTACAATGAGCAGTTCTTC
TRBJ2-7	TRBV5-1	NA	TRBD2	CASSLGASGDYEQYF	TGCGCCAGCAGCCTCGGGGCTAGCGGGGATTACGAGCAGTACTTC
TRBJ2-2	TRBV7-9	NA	TRBD2	CASSFPTLTSGANTGELFF	TGTGCCAGCAGCTTCCCAACTCTAACTAGCGGGGCGAACACCGGGGAGCTGTTTTTT
TRBJ2-7	TRBV9	NA	TRBD2	CASSLGGGTIYEQYF	TGTGCCAGCAGTCTAGGCGGGGGGACCATCTACGAGCAGTACTTC
TRBJ2-3	TRBV29-1	NA	TRBD2	CSVQSASGITDTQYF	TGCAGCGTCCAGAGCGCTAGCGGGATCACAGATACGCAGTATTTT
TRBJ2-1	TRBV15	NA	NA	CATSRVSSYNEQFF	TGTGCCACCAGCCGAGTAAGCTCCTACAATGAGCAGTTCTTC
TRBJ2-7	TRBV5-4	NA	NA	CASSFRGRSSYEQYF	TGTGCCAGCAGCTTTCGCGGGCGGAGCTCCTACGAGCAGTACTTC
TRBJ2-1	TRBV29-1	NA	NA	CSVQRGNEQFF	TGCAGCGTTCAGAGGGGGAATGAGCAGTTCTTC
TRBJ2-7	TRBV4-3	NA	TRBD1	CASSQDAGQGTYEQYF	TGCGCCAGCAGCCAAGATGCGGGACAGGGTACCTACGAGCAGTACTTC
TRBJ2-7	TRBV30	NA	NA	CAWSEGQISYEQYF	TGTGCCTGGAGTGAAGGGCAGATCTCCTACGAGCAGTACTTC
TRBJ2-3	TRBV30	NA	NA	CAWSHGADTQYF	TGTGCCTGGAGTCATGGGGCAGATACGCAGTATTTT
TRBJ2-1	TRBV7-9	NA	NA	CASSLGPQQFF	TGTGCCAGCAGCTTGGGGCCGCAGCAGTTCTTC
TRBJ2-1	TRBV11-2	NA	NA	CASSPDLLGVAPTYNEQFF	TGTGCCAGCAGTCCTGACCTTCTGGGCGTCGCCCCTACCTACAATGAGCAGTTCTTC
TRBJ2-2	TRBV20-1	NA	NA	CSAYWSGELFF	TGCAGTGCTTACTGGAGCGGGGAGCTGTTTTTT
TRBJ2-1	TRBV4-1	NA	TRBD1	CASSVSTGSYNEQFF	TGCGCCAGCAGCGTATCGACAGGGTCCTACAATGAGCAGTTCTTC
TRBJ2-7	TRBV5-1	NA	NA	CASSLSTVLPYEQYF	TGCGCCAGCAGCTTGTCAACAGTACTCCCCTACGAGCAGTACTTC
TRBJ1-1	TRBV4-1	NA	NA	CASSQDGGGRTEAFF	TGCGCCAGCAGCCAAGATGGGGGGGGACGAACTGAAGCTTTCTTT
TRBJ2-2	TRBV7-3	NA	NA	CASSLTGTGELFF	TGTGCCAGCAGCTTAACAGGCACCGGGGAGCTGTTTTTT
TRBJ1-2	TRBV5-6	NA	TRBD1	CASSPLGQGAVGYTF	TGTGCCAGCAGCCCTTTAGGACAGGGGGCGGTTGGCTACACCTTC
TRBJ2-2	TRBV2	NA	NA	CASLEPNTGELFF	TGTGCCAGCTTGGAGCCGAACACCGGGGAGCTGTTTTTT
TRBJ2-2	TRBV13	NA	NA	CASSSETQSQGAGELFF	TGTGCCAGCAGCTCCGAGACCCAAAGCCAAGGGGCCGGGGAGCTGTTTTTT
TRBJ2-2	TRBV9	NA	TRBD1	CASSVSRGFTGELFF	TGTGCCAGCAGCGTGTCCAGGGGGTTCACCGGGGAGCTGTTTTTT
TRBJ2-7	TRBV11-2	NA	NA	CASSLGQGGSF	TGTGCCAGCAGCTTAGGACAGGGAGGATCCTTC
TRBJ2-3	TRBV2	once	TRBD2	CASSGPSGRTDTQYF	TGTGCCAGCAGTGGTCCTAGCGGGAGAACAGATACGCAGTATTTT
TRBJ2-7	TRBV4-3	NA	TRBD2	CASSGGRDEQYF	TGCGCCAGCAGTGGAGGGAGGGACGAGCAGTACTTC
TRBJ2-6	TRBV6-5	NA	TRBD1	CASSYSGQKGVLTF	TGTGCCAGCAGTTACTCGGGACAGAAAGGCGTCCTGACTTTC
TRBJ2-3	TRBV6-5	NA	NA	CASSYLSTDTQYF	TGTGCCAGCAGTTACCTTAGCACAGATACGCAGTATTTT
TRBJ1-1	TRBV6-4	NA	NA	CASSDSRWTEAFF	TGTGCCAGCAGTGACTCGAGGTGGACTGAAGCTTTCTTT
TRBJ2-7	TRBV9	NA	TRBD1	CASSGDRGLREQYF	TGTGCCAGCAGCGGGGACAGGGGGCTAAGGGAGCAGTACTTC
TRBJ2-7	TRBV5-6	NA	TRBD2	CASSLGTTRVTEQYF	TGTGCCAGCAGCTTAGGGACTACCCGGGTAACGGAGCAGTACTTC
TRBJ1-3	TRBV30	NA	NA	CAWSVPLGSRESGNTIYF	TGTGCCTGGAGTGTACCCCTGGGGTCCAGGGAGTCTGGAAACACCATATATTTT
TRBJ1-1	TRBV9	NA	NA	CASSFLSTGNTEAFF	TGTGCCAGCAGCTTTCTTTCGACAGGGAACACTGAAGCTTTCTTT